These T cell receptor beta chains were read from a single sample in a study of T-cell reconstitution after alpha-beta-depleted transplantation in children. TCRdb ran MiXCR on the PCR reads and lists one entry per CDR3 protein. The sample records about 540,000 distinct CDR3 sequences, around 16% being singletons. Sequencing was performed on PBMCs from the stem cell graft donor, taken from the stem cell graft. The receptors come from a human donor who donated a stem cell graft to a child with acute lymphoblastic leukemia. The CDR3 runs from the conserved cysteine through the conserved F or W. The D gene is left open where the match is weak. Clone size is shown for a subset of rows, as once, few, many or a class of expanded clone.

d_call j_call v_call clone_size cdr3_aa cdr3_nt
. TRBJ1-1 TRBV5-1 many CASSFQGNTEAFF TGCGCCAGCAGCTTTCAGGGGAACACTGAAGCTTTCTTT
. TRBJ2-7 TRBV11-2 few CASSLPSTGYEQYF TGTGCCAGCAGCTTGCCCTCAACGGGCTACGAGCAGTACTTC
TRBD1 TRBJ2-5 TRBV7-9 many CASSPDPTGVSTQYF TGTGCCAGCAGCCCCGACCCGACAGGGGTGTCGACCCAGTACTTC
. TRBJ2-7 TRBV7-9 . CASSLITGGPDYEQYF TGTGCCAGCAGCTTGATAACGGGGGGCCCTGACTACGAGCAGTACTTC
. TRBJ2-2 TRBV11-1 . CASSLDTGLTGELFF TGTGCCAGCAGCTTAGATACAGGACTTACCGGGGAGCTGTTTTTT
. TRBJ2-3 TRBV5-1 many CASSSTGGNADTQYF TGCGCCAGCAGCTCGACAGGCGGTAACGCAGATACGCAGTATTTT
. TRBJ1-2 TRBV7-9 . CASSLDTLNYGYTF TGTGCCAGCAGCTTAGATACACTTAACTATGGCTACACCTTC
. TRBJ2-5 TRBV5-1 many CASSPGPTQETQYF TGCGCCAGCAGCCCTGGACCGACACAAGAGACCCAGTACTTC
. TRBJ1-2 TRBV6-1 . CASSPGDRQEYGYTF TGTGCCAGCAGTCCCGGAGATCGACAGGAGTATGGCTACACCTTC
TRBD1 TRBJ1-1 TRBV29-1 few CSVEPTQGAIATEAFF TGCAGCGTTGAACCCACGCAGGGGGCGATCGCCACTGAAGCTTTCTTT
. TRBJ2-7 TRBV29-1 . CSVAAGPYEQYF TGCAGCGTTGCTGCAGGGCCCTACGAGCAGTACTTC
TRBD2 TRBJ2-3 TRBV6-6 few CASSYQAGGTQYF TGTGCCAGCAGTTACCAAGCGGGAGGTACGCAGTATTTT
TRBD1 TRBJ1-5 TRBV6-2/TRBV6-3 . CASSYPRQASGTGGAQPQHF TGTGCCAGCAGTTACCCAAGGCAAGCATCCGGGACAGGGGGCGCGCAGCCCCAGCATTTT
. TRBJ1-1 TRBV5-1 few CASSLVGRQQNTEAFF TGCGCCAGCAGCTTGGTCGGCCGCCAGCAGAACACTGAAGCTTTCTTT
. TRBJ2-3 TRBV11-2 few CASSLEGRRTDTQYF TGTGCCAGCAGCTTAGAAGGGAGGCGCACAGATACGCAGTATTTT
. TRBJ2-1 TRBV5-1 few CASSGGLLGVNEQFF TGCGCCAGCAGCGGAGGACTCCTCGGGGTCAATGAGCAGTTCTTC
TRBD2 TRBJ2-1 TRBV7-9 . CASSLRAGAYNEQFF TGTGCCAGCAGCTTAAGAGCGGGAGCATACAATGAGCAGTTCTTC
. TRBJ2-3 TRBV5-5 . CASRGGKSSDTQYF TGTGCCAGCAGGGGGGGCAAAAGCTCAGATACGCAGTATTTT
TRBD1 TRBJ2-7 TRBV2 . CASEDRGRNEQYF TGTGCCAGCGAGGACAGGGGACGGAACGAGCAGTACTTC
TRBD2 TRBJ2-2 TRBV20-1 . CSARDGSSGWRNTGELFF TGCAGTGCTAGAGATGGGTCTAGCGGATGGAGGAACACCGGGGAGCTGTTTTTT
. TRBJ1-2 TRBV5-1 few CASSLDPGSLFYGYTF TGCGCCAGCAGCTTGGATCCGGGCTCATTGTTCTATGGCTACACCTTC
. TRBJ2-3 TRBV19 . CASSIQGRVSSSDTQYF TGTGCCAGTAGTATACAGGGTCGCGTTTCTAGCTCAGATACGCAGTATTTT
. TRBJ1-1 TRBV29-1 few CSVVSGGGDEAFF TGCAGCGTTGTGTCGGGCGGTGGAGATGAAGCTTTCTTT
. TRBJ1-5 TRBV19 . CASSMGGAQHF TGTGCCAGTAGTATGGGGGGGGCCCAGCATTTT
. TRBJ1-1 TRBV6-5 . CASSYSGNAEAFF TGTGCCAGCAGTTATAGCGGGAACGCTGAAGCTTTCTTT
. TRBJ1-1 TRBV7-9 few CASSPPDSPLGTEAFF TGTGCCAGCAGCCCACCCGACAGCCCGCTGGGGACTGAAGCTTTCTTT
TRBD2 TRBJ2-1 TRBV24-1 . CATSDFGGDNEQFF TGTGCCACCAGTGATTTTGGGGGGGATAATGAGCAGTTCTTC
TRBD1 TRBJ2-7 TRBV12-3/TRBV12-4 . CASSWETGPYEQYF TGTGCCAGCAGTTGGGAGACAGGGCCCTACGAGCAGTACTTC
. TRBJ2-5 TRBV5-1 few CASSLLSTEVVQETQYF TGCGCCAGCAGTCTACTCTCGACAGAGGTAGTCCAAGAGACCCAGTACTTC
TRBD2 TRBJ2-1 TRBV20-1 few CSASLLTGGPHEQFF TGCAGTGCTAGTCTGCTTACGGGAGGGCCACATGAGCAGTTCTTC
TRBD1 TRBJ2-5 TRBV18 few CASTLQQGTVQETQYF TGTGCCAGCACTCTCCAACAGGGGACAGTCCAAGAGACCCAGTACTTC
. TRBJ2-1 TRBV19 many CASSTGTGYNEQFF TGTGCCAGCAGTACTGGGACTGGATACAATGAGCAGTTCTTC
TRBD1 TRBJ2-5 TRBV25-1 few CASSEIGQGETQYF TGTGCCAGCAGTGAAATCGGACAGGGCGAGACCCAGTACTTC
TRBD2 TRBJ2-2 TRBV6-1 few CASDTAGDSGELFF TGTGCCAGTGATACGGCGGGAGACTCCGGGGAGCTGTTTTTT
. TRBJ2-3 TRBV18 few CASSPPYGRTALWSTDTQYF TGTGCCAGCTCACCACCCTACGGCAGGACGGCACTATGGAGCACAGATACGCAGTATTTT
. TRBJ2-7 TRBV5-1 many CASSRRTTYEQYF TGCGCCAGCAGCCGTAGGACAACCTACGAGCAGTACTTC
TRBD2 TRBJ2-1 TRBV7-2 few CASSLTSGSREQFF TGTGCCAGCAGCTTGACTAGCGGGAGCCGGGAGCAGTTCTTC
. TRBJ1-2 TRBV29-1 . CSVANGTGGYTF TGCAGCGTTGCGAACGGGACGGGCGGCTACACCTTC
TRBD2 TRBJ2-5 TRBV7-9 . CASSLGAAGLGETQYF TGTGCCAGCAGCTTAGGGGCAGCGGGATTGGGAGAGACCCAGTACTTC
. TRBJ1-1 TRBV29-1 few CSTYGLHSEAFF TGCAGCACGTACGGGTTACACTCCGAAGCTTTCTTT
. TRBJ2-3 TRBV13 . CASTNPVGATQYF TGTGCCAGCACCAATCCGGTAGGAGCTACGCAGTATTTT
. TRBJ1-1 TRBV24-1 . CATSGPLMNTEAFF TGTGCCACCTCGGGACCCCTTATGAACACTGAAGCTTTCTTT
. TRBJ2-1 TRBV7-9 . CASSLGGTNEQFF TGTGCCAGCAGCTTAGGGGGAACCAATGAGCAGTTCTTC
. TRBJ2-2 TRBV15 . CATSRARDPVPGELFF TGTGCCACCAGCAGAGCCAGGGACCCGGTCCCCGGGGAGCTGTTTTTT
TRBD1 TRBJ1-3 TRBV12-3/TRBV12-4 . CASSPRGHVNTIYF TGTGCCAGCAGCCCCAGGGGGCATGTAAACACCATATATTTT
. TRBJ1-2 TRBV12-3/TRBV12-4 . CASSILGDGYGYTF TGTGCCAGCAGTATCCTCGGGGATGGCTATGGCTACACCTTC
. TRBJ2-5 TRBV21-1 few CASSKQTSGQETQYF TGTGCCAGCAGCAAACAGACTAGCGGCCAAGAGACCCAGTACTTC
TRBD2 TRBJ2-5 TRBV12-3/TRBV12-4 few CASSYSGSGMRETQYF TGTGCCAGCAGCTATAGCGGGAGCGGGATGAGGGAGACCCAGTACTTC
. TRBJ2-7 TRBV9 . CASSVGPGPYEQYF TGTGCCAGCAGCGTTGGGCCAGGCCCCTACGAGCAGTACTTC
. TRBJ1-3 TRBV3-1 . CASSEGGYYSYSGNTIYF TGTGCCAGCAGCGAAGGAGGGTACTACTCATACTCTGGAAACACCATATATTTT
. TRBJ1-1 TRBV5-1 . CASSRRLENTEAFF TGCGCCAGCAGCCGGCGACTGGAGAACACTGAAGCTTTCTTT
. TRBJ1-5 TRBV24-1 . CATSDTGYQPQHF TGTGCCACCAGTGATACAGGGTATCAGCCCCAGCATTTT
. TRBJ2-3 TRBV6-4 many CASSDGSSDTQYF TGTGCCAGCAGTGACGGGTCTTCAGATACGCAGTATTTT
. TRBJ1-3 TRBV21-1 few CASSTGQDSGNTIYF TGTGCCAGCAGCACTGGACAGGACTCTGGAAACACCATATATTTT